Following are 9 T cell receptor beta chains from one sample sequenced in a study of vaccination and CD4 T cells after COVID-19. Cultured CD4+ T cells had their DNA profiled by the Oncomine TCR Beta short-read assay. From the PCR reads, TCRdb called clonotypes with MiXCR, one entry per CDR3 protein. The sample holds about 19,000 distinct CDR3 sequences; less than 60% are singletons and the top ten take approximately 2.7%. For these TCRs, the target antigens are not known. Treatment noted: approximately 11-day PBMC culture with coronavirus spike peptide pools or control peptides (ViraFEST assay). The source was CD4+ T cells from blood, cultured in vitro, collected after SARS-CoV-2 vaccination. These receptors came from a human donor who had recovered from COVID-19.

The chain joins TRBV20-1 to TRBJ1-6, with D tentatively TRBD1 (5 bases). V lost 6 bases to trimming and J lost 0 bases, with 24 bases between them. The CDR3 covers 19 residues. Germline CDR1 reads DFQATT; CDR2 reads SNEGSKA (reference sequence). The chain's CDR3 is CSAHRPGDPRSSYNSPLHF. In DNA form, the CDR3 reads TGCAGTGCCCATAGACCCGGGGACCCTAGAAGCTCCTATAATTCACCCCTCCACTTT.

The chain carries TRBV10-3 and TRBJ1-1; possibly TRBD1 for D (5 bases). The germline gives CDR1 ENHRY, CDR2 SYGVKD. Trimming took 6 bases from V and 3 from J, leaving 11 bases between them. This CDR3 is 13 amino acids long. The CDR3 nucleotides are TGTGCCATCAGCCCCGACAGTGACACTGAAGCTTTCTTT. Its translation is CAISPDSDTEAFF.

This clonotype was detected only a few times. The chain links TRBV10-3 to TRBJ2-1; 8 nucleotides match TRBD1. The germline CDR1 and CDR2 sequences are ENHRY and SYGVKD. The CDR3 runs 19 residues. J was trimmed by 1 base and V by 5 bases; bases with no gene match: 16. For the CDR3, the DNA is TGTGCCATCAGTCAACGGGACAGGTCTGTAAATGGGTCCTACAATGAGCAGTTCTTC. It is translated as CAISQRDRSVNGSYNEQFF.

The chain carries TRBV7-2 and TRBJ1-4; D is ambiguous. CDR1 and CDR2 (germline): SGHTA, FQGNSA. The CDR3 sequence is 15 residues long. V lost 5 bases to trimming and J lost 6 bases, with 16 bases between them. The CDR3 coding sequence is TGTGCCAGCAGCCTTGGGCCGACAAGGGATGAAAAACTGTTTTTT. It encodes CASSLGPTRDEKLFF.

The V gene is TRBV6-1, the J gene TRBJ1-5; 8 positions match TRBD1. V lost 6 bases to trimming and J lost 5 bases; unmatched junction nucleotides: 9. The CDR3 totals 15 residues. Germline V CDR1 and CDR2: MNHNS, SASEGT. CDR3 residues: CASSRTGRGYQPQHF. The CDR3 DNA follows: TGTGCCAGCAGCCGGACAGGGCGAGGGTATCAGCCCCAGCATTTT.

The chain is built from TRBV7-2 and TRBJ2-6; D unclear. Germline V lookup: CDR1 SGHTA, CDR2 FQGNSA. The CDR3 contains 15 residues. V was pared by 0 bases and J by 4 bases, with 7 bases between. In DNA, the CDR3 is TGTGCCAGCAGCTTAGCAACCACCGGGGCCAACGTCCTGACTTTC. It is translated as CASSLATTGANVLTF.

This chain joins TRBV27 and TRBJ1-1; D is undetermined. With 2 bases removed from V and 0 bases from J, the gap between germline ends came to 4 bases. CDR1 MNHEY and CDR2 SMNVEV come from the germline V gene (reference sequence). This CDR3 has 13 residues. The CDR3 DNA follows: TGTGCCAGCAGTTTAAGGATGAACACTGAAGCTTTCTTT. Encoded protein: CASSLRMNTEAFF.

The gene calls are TRBV6-1 and TRBJ1-5; possibly TRBD1 for D (5 bases). This CDR3 has 13 amino acids. V gave up 6 bases and J gave up 5 bases, with 11 bases separating them. Germline assignment: CDR1 MNHNS and CDR2 SASEGT. CDR3 loop: CASRGVGDQPQHF. The CDR3 region has the DNA TGTGCCAGCAGGGGGGTGGGGGATCAGCCCCAGCATTTT.

V is TRBV24-1 and J is TRBJ2-1; D call uncertain. The CDR3 has 13 residues. V was clipped by 4 bases and J by 5 bases, with 8 bases between them. Germline CDR1 KGHDR, CDR2 SFDVKD. CDR3 residues: CATSDSGNNEQFF. DNA of the CDR3: TGTGCCACCAGTGACTCAGGTAACAATGAGCAGTTCTTC.